These T cell receptor beta chains were read from a single sample in a study of blood T cell repertoires in COVID-19. This table comes from immunoSEQ multiplex PCR, and its TCRdb copy is limited to in-frame clones, with some not included. Of 200,000 to 250,000 clones in the sample, approximately 86% were seen once. Sequencing used peripheral blood. The source of these receptors is a woman aged 30 to 39 who had recovered from COVID-19. CDR3s include the opening cysteine and the closing phenylalanine or tryptophan. A D gene is named only where the DNA matches it firmly. Rows give clone size only sometimes, using once, few, many, or a class for an expanded clone.

size	V	D	J	length	DNA	CDR3
NA	TRBV30	TRBD2	TRBJ2-1	18	TGTGCCTGGAGTGAGGGATGGGGTAGACGAGCGGGGGCCGGTGAGCAGTTCTTC	CAWSEGWGRRAGAGEQFF
NA	TRBV4-2	NA	TRBJ2-7	15	TGTGCCAGCAGCCAAGAAGGTTGGGCTTCCTACGAGCAGTACTTC	CASSQEGWASYEQYF
NA	TRBV27	TRBD2	TRBJ2-5	16	TGTGCCAGCAGTTTGACTAGCGGGGGGGCTGGGGAGACCCAGTACTTC	CASSLTSGGAGETQYF
NA	TRBV5-1	NA	TRBJ2-7	13	TGCGCCAGCAGCTTGGCCGCGGGGCCCGAGCAGTACTTC	CASSLAAGPEQYF
NA	TRBV12-5	TRBD2	TRBJ2-2	16	TGTGCTAGTGGTGATACGGGGGGGCCGGACACCGGGGAGCTGTTTTTT	CASGDTGGPDTGELFF
NA	TRBV5-1	NA	TRBJ1-4	14	TGCGCCAGCAGACCAGACAGTTATAATGAAAAACTGTTTTTT	CASRPDSYNEKLFF
NA	TRBV29-1	TRBD1	TRBJ2-7	14	TGCAGCGGAAAAAGGGGGCCTGACAGCTACGAGCAGTACTTC	CSGKRGPDSYEQYF
NA	TRBV4-1	NA	TRBJ1-5	15	TGCGCCAGCAGCCAGGAGGACGTTCCCAATCAGCCCCAGCATTTT	CASSQEDVPNQPQHF
NA	TRBV9	TRBD2	TRBJ2-1	16	TGTGCCAGCAGCGTTCCGCTAGCGGGGGGATACAATGAGCAGTTCTTC	CASSVPLAGGYNEQFF
NA	TRBV18	TRBD1	TRBJ2-3	16	TGTGCCAGCTCACCTAAGACAGGGAAGGGCACAGATACGCAGTATTTT	CASSPKTGKGTDTQYF
NA	TRBV5-8	NA	TRBJ2-3	13	TGTGCCAGCAGCTTGGGAGGGACAGATACGCAGTATTTT	CASSLGGTDTQYF
few	TRBV7-6	NA	TRBJ1-6	17	TGTGCCAGCAGCTTAGCGCAGGGGCAGGGGCAGCGATCACCCCTCCACTTT	CASSLAQGQGQRSPLHF
few	TRBV7-3	NA	TRBJ2-3	16	TGTGCCAGCAGCTCGAACCTAGCGCTTAACACAGATACGCAGTATTTT	CASSSNLALNTDTQYF
NA	TRBV6-5	TRBD1	TRBJ1-2	16	TGTGCCAGCAGTTACGTGACAGGGATCTTCTACTATGGCTACACCTTC	CASSYVTGIFYYGYTF
NA	TRBV19	NA	TRBJ2-6	15	TGTGCCAGTAGTCCCAGGGCCTCTGGGGCCAACGTCCTGACTTTC	CASSPRASGANVLTF
NA	TRBV7-9	TRBD2	TRBJ2-3	15	TGTGCCAGCAGCTTAGTTCGGGGGGGCACAGATACGCAGTATTTT	CASSLVRGGTDTQYF
NA	TRBV18	NA	TRBJ1-1	13	TGTGCCAGCTCACCCAGGGGCCGTACTGAAGCTTTCTTT	CASSPRGRTEAFF
NA	TRBV5-1	NA	TRBJ1-5	13	TGCGCCAGCAGGCAGGATAGCAATCAGCCCCAGCATTTT	CASRQDSNQPQHF
NA	TRBV2	TRBD2	TRBJ2-1	15	TGTGCCAGCAGCCCAGGGACTAGCGGGGGCAATGAGCAGTTCTTC	CASSPGTSGGNEQFF
NA	TRBV7-3	NA	TRBJ2-7	15	TGTGCCAGCAGCTTGACGTCTCGGGAACCCTACGAGCAGTACTTC	CASSLTSREPYEQYF
NA	TRBV6-5	TRBD1	TRBJ1-4	14	TGTGCCAGCAGTTACTCCACAGGGGGCGAAAAACTGTTTTTT	CASSYSTGGEKLFF
NA	TRBV29-1	TRBD1	TRBJ2-7	14	TGCAGCGTTAAACCGGGACAGGGGGCCTACGAGCAGTACTTC	CSVKPGQGAYEQYF
few	TRBV5-1	NA	TRBJ2-7	12	TGCGCCAGCAGCTTGTACTATTACGAGCAGTACTTC	CASSLYYYEQYF
NA	TRBV4-1	NA	TRBJ2-5	13	TGCGCCAGCAGCCAAGGAGAGTCGAAGACCCAGTACTTC	CASSQGESKTQYF
NA	TRBV5-4	TRBD1	TRBJ1-2	16	TGTGCCAGCAGCCCGACGGCCGGGACAGGAATTTATGGCTACACCTTC	CASSPTAGTGIYGYTF
NA	TRBV7-3	NA	TRBJ1-1	14	TGTGCCAGCAGCCTCCAGGGAGGGGACACTGAAGCTTTCTTT	CASSLQGGDTEAFF
NA	TRBV2	NA	TRBJ2-5	12	TGTGCCAGCAGGGGCGATTCAGAGACCCAGTACTTC	CASRGDSETQYF
NA	TRBV2	TRBD1	TRBJ2-2	15	TGTGCCAGCAGTGGGGGACAGGGAAACACCGGGGAGCTGTTTTTT	CASSGGQGNTGELFF
NA	TRBV19	NA	TRBJ2-5	14	TGTGCCAGTAGTTCGCAGGGCTTCCAAGAGACCCAGTACTTC	CASSSQGFQETQYF
NA	TRBV11-2	TRBD2	TRBJ2-1	15	TGTGCCAGCAGCCCCGGGGGGGGGCGCGACAATGAGCAGTTCTTC	CASSPGGGRDNEQFF
NA	TRBV3-1/TRBV3-2	TRBD2	TRBJ2-3	15	TGTGCCAGCAGCCCGGGGGGGCGGGTCACAGATACGCAGTATTTT	CASSPGGRVTDTQYF
few	TRBV5-6	TRBD1	TRBJ1-2	16	TGTGCCAGCAGCACCAACTCAGGGGGTGGAAGTTTGGGCTACACCTTC	CASSTNSGGGSLGYTF
NA	TRBV24-1	NA	TRBJ1-2	19	TGTGCCACCAGTGATTTCCCTGAACTCGATCTGATACAGGGACATGGCTACACCTTC	CATSDFPELDLIQGHGYTF
once	TRBV14	TRBD1	TRBJ1-2	16	TGTGCCAGCAGCCAATCGAAAGGGGGCCCCTACTATGGCTACACCTTC	CASSQSKGGPYYGYTF
NA	TRBV19	TRBD1	TRBJ1-2	13	TGTGCCAGTAGCTACGGGACAGGGGATGGCTACACCTTC	CASSYGTGDGYTF
NA	TRBV6-5	NA	TRBJ2-7	15	TGTGCCAGCAAACGAACCGGGACACATTCCTACGAGCAGTACTTC	CASKRTGTHSYEQYF
NA	TRBV5-4	NA	TRBJ2-4	13	TGTGCCAGCAGACCAGACACTTCTAACATTCAGTACTTC	CASRPDTSNIQYF
NA	TRBV7-9	NA	TRBJ1-2	15	TGTGCCAGCAGCGGGGGAAGGGGGTCTATCTATGGCTACACCTTC	CASSGGRGSIYGYTF
once	TRBV6-5	NA	TRBJ1-2	14	TGTGCCAGCAGTTATTTGAGGGAGAACTATGGCTACACCTTC	CASSYLRENYGYTF
NA	TRBV3-1/TRBV3-2	NA	TRBJ2-4	14	TGTGCCAGCAGCCTACAGGGTCGGGAAAACATTCAGTACTTC	CASSLQGRENIQYF
NA	TRBV2	NA	TRBJ2-7	12	TGTGCCAGCAGTGGGGCCTCCTACGAGCAGTACTTC	CASSGASYEQYF
NA	TRBV30	NA	TRBJ1-3	14	TGTGCCTGGAGTGCGGACAGCCTCGGAAACACCATATATTTT	CAWSADSLGNTIYF